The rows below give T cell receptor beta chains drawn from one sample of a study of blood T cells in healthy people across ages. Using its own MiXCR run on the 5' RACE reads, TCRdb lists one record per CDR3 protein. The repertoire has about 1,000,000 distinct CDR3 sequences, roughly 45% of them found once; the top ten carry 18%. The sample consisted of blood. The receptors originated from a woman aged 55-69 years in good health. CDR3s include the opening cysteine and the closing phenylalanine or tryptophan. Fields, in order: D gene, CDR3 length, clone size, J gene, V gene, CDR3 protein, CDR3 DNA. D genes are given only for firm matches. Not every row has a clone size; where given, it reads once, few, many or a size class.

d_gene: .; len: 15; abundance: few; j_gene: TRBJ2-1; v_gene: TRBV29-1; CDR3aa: CSVTRTDSADNEQFF; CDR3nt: TGCAGCGTGACTAGGACGGATAGCGCCGACAATGAGCAGTTCTTC
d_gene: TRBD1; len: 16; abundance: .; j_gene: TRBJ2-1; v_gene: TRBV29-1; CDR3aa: CSVQSASTGASNEQFF; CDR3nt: TGCAGCGTTCAGTCCGCCTCGACAGGGGCAAGCAATGAGCAGTTCTTC
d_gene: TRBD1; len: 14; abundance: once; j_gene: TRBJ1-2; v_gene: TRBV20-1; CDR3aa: CSAKNRDRNYGYTF; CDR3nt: TGCAGTGCCAAGAACCGGGACAGGAACTATGGCTACACCTTC
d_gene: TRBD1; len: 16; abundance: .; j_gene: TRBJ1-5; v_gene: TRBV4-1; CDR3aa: CASSQEGVQGDQPQHF; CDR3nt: TGCGCCAGCAGCCAAGAGGGGGTGCAGGGGGACCAGCCCCAGCATTTT
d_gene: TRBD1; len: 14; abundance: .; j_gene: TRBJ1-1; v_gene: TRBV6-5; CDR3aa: CASSALGGTTEAFF; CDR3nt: TGTGCCAGCAGCGCACTAGGGGGCACGACTGAAGCTTTCTTT
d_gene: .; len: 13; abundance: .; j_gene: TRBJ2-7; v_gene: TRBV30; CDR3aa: CAWQDMFSYEQYF; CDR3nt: TGTGCCTGGCAAGATATGTTTAGCTACGAGCAGTACTTC
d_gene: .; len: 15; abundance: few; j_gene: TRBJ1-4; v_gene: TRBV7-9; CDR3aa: CASSLRAMGNEKLFF; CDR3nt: TGTGCCAGCAGCCTCCGGGCCATGGGCAATGAAAAACTGTTTTTT
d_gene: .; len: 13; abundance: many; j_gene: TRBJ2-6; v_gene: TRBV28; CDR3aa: CASSPIGANVLTF; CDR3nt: TGTGCCAGCAGTCCTATTGGGGCCAACGTCCTGACTTTC
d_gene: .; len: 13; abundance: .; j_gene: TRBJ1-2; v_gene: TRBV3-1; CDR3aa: CASSRYREWGYTF; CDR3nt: TGTGCCAGCAGCCGCTACAGGGAGTGGGGCTACACCTTC
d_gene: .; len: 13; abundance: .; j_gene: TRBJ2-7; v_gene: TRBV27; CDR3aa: CASSLGRINEQYF; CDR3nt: TGTGCCAGCAGTTTAGGAAGGATAAATGAGCAGTACTTC
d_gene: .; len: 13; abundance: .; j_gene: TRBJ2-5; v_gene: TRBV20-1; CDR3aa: CSAIHDSKETQYF; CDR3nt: TGCAGTGCTATACACGATTCGAAAGAGACCCAGTACTTC
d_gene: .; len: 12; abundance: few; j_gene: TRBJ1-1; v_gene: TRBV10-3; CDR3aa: CAILSRDTEAFF; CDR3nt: TGTGCCATCCTATCCAGGGACACTGAAGCTTTCTTT
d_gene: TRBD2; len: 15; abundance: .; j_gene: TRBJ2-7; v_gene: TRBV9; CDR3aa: CASGTGTSGYNEQYF; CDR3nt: TGTGCCAGCGGAACCGGGACTAGCGGCTACAATGAGCAGTACTTC
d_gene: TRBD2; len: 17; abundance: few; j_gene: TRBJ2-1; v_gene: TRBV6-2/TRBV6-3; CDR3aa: CASSRTSGSSSYNEQFF; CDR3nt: TGTGCCAGCAGTCGGACTAGCGGGAGTAGCTCCTACAATGAGCAGTTCTTC
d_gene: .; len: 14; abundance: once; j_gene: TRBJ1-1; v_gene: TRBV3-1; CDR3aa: CASSYDIGGAEAFF; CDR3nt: TGTGCCAGCAGCTACGACATCGGGGGCGCTGAAGCTTTCTTT
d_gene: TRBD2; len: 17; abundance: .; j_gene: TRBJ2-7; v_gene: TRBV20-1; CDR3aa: CSARDRTLLAGTYEQYF; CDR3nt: TGCAGTGCTAGAGATCGGACTTTGTTAGCGGGGACTTACGAGCAGTACTTC
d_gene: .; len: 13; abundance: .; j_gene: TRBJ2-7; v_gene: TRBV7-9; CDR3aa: CASTPSELYEQYF; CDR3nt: TGTGCCAGCACCCCTTCAGAGCTCTACGAGCAGTACTTC
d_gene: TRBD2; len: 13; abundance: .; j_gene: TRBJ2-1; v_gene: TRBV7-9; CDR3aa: CASSLQGGSQQFF; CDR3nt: TGTGCCAGCAGCTTACAGGGCGGGAGTCAGCAGTTCTTC
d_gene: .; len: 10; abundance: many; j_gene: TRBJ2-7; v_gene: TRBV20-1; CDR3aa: CSVTPYEQYF; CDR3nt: TGCAGTGTCACTCCGTACGAGCAGTACTTC
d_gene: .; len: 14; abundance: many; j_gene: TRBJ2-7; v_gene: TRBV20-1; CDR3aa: CSARDVMRSYEQYF; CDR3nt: TGCAGTGCTAGAGATGTAATGCGGTCCTACGAGCAGTACTTC
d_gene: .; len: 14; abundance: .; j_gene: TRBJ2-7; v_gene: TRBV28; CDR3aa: CASTESGSSYEQYF; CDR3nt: TGTGCCAGCACCGAATCAGGGAGCTCCTACGAGCAGTACTTC
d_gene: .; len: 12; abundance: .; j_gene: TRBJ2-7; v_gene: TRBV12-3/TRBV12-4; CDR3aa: CASSLPDSKQYF; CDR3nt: TGTGCCAGCAGTCTCCCGGACAGTAAGCAGTACTTC
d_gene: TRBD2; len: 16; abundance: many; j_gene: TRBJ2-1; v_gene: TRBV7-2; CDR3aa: CASSYRSGSTHNEQFF; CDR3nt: TGTGCCAGCAGCTACCGCAGCGGGAGTACCCACAATGAGCAGTTCTTC
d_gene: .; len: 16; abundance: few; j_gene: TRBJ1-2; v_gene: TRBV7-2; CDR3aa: CASSLDSRTSNYGYTF; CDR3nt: TGTGCCAGCAGCTTAGACAGCCGCACCTCCAACTATGGCTACACCTTC
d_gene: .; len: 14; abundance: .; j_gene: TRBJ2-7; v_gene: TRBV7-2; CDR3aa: CASSLVVTAYEQYF; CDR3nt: TGTGCCAGCAGCTTAGTAGTGACAGCCTACGAGCAGTACTTC
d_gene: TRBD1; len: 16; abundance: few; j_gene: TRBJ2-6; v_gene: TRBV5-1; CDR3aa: CASSLVQGAGANVLTF; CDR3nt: TGCGCCAGCAGCTTGGTCCAGGGGGCTGGGGCCAACGTCCTGACTTTC
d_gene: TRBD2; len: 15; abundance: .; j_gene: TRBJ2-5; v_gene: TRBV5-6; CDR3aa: CASSLLAGVEETQYF; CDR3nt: TGTGCCAGCAGCTTATTAGCGGGAGTGGAAGAGACCCAGTACTTC
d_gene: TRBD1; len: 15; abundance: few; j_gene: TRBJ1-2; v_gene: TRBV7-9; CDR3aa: CASSFEGGRDYGYTF; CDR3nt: TGTGCCAGCAGCTTCGAAGGGGGCAGAGACTATGGCTACACCTTC
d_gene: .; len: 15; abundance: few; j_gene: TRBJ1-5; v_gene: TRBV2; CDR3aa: CASTGEGRSNQPQHF; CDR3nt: TGTGCCAGCACCGGGGAGGGACGGAGCAATCAGCCCCAGCATTTT
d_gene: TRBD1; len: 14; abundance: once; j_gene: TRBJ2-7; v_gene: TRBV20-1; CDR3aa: CSATRTGPNYEQYF; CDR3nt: TGCAGTGCTACGAGGACAGGGCCGAATTACGAGCAGTACTTC
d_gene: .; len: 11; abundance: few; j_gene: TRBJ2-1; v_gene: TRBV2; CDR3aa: CASGEHNEQFF; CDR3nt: TGTGCCAGCGGTGAACACAATGAGCAGTTCTTC
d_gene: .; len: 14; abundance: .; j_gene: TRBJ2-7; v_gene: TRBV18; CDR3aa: CASSPETGVYEQYF; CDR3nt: TGTGCCAGCTCACCAGAAACTGGGGTCTACGAGCAGTACTTC
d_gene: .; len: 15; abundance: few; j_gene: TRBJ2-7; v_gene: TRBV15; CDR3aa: CATSRDRSISYEQYF; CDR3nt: TGTGCCACCAGCAGAGACAGAAGTATCTCCTACGAGCAGTACTTC
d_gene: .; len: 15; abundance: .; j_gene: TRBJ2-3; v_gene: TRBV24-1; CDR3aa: CATSDERTSTDTQYF; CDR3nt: TGTGCCACCAGTGACGAGCGGACTAGCACAGATACGCAGTATTTT
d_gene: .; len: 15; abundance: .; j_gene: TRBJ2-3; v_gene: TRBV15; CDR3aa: CATSRDQGSTDTQYF; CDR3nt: TGTGCCACCAGCAGAGATCAGGGGAGCACAGATACGCAGTATTTT
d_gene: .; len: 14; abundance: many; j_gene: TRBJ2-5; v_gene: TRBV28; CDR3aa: CASSSPQGQETQYF; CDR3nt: TGTGCCAGCAGTTCACCTCAGGGACAAGAGACCCAGTACTTC
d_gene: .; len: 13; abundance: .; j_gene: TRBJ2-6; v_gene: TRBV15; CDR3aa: CATRTSGANVLTF; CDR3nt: TGTGCCACCAGGACCTCTGGGGCCAACGTCCTGACTTTC
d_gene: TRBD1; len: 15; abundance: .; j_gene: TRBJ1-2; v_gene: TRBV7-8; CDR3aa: CASSSKQGQGDGYTF; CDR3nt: TGTGCCAGCAGCTCCAAACAGGGACAGGGTGACGGCTACACCTTC
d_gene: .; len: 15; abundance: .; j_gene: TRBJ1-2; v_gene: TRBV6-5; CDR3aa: CASSWVRGGNYGYTF; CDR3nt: TGTGCCAGCAGTTGGGTTCGAGGGGGAAACTATGGCTACACCTTC
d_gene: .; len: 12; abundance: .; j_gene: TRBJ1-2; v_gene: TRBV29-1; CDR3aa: CSVISYGGGYTF; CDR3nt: TGCAGCGTAATATCCTATGGGGGCGGCTACACCTTC
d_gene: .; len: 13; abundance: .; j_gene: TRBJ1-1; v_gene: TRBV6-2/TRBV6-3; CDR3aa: CASLQGMNTEAFF; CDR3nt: TGTGCCAGCCTACAGGGAATGAACACTGAAGCTTTCTTT
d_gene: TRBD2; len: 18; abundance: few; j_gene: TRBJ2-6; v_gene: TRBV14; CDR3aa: CASSQIAGVTSGANVLTF; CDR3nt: TGTGCCAGCAGCCAGATAGCGGGAGTCACCTCTGGGGCCAACGTCCTGACTTTC
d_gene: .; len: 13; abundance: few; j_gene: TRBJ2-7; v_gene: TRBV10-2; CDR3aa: CASSESFPYEQYF; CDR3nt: TGCGCCAGCAGTGAGTCCTTTCCCTACGAGCAGTACTTC
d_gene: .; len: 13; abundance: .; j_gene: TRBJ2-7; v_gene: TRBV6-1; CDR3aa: CASSGRLGYEQYF; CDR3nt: TGTGCCAGCAGTGGGCGCTTGGGCTACGAGCAGTACTTC
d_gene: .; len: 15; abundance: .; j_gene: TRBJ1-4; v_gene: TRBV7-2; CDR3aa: CASSLGGRSNEKLFF; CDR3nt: TGTGCCAGCAGCTTAGGTGGCAGGAGTAATGAAAAACTGTTTTTT